Below, one T cell receptor beta chain is given with its context. The data derive from a study of blood T cell repertoires in COVID-19. Study information: From the United States, Italy and Spain came samples of acute and convalescent COVID-19. Nucleic acid was either cDNA or gDNA, and it came from T cells, B-cell-depleted T cells, or PBMCs.

The CDR3 runs to 12 residues. Germline CDR1 and CDR2: SQVTM and ANQGSEA. Authors' analysis steps: Estimation of nucleated cell counts was performed using reference gene primer amplification. The method was immunoSEQ multiplex PCR; TCRdb's version includes in-frame clones alone and lacks a portion of them. Clone size and V and J calls were adopted from that table, with D and trimming inferred from the DNA. Here the sample spans 180,000 or so clones, roughly 85% being singletons. This clonotype was sampled from a man aged 60 to 75 with acute or convalescent COVID-19. The sequencing input was peripheral blood. This chain uses TRBV29-1 with TRBJ2-5, with a weak D call TRBD1 (6 bases). In DNA form, the CDR3 reads TGCAGGGGGGCCGACCCCGAAGGGACCCAGTACTTC. Translating it yields CRGADPEGTQYF.